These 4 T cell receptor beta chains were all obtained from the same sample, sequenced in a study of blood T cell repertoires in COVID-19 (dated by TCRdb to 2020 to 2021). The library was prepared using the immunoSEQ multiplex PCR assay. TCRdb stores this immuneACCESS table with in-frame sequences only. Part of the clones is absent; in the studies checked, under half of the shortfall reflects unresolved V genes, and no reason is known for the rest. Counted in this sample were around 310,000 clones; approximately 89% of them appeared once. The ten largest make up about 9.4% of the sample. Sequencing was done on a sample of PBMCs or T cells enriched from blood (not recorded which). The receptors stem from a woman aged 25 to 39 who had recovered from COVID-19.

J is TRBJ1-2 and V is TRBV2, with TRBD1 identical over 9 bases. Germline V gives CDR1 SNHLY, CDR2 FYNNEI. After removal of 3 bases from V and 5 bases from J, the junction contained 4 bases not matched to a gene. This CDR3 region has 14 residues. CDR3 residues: CASSEGDRAYGYTF. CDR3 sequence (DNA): TGTGCCAGCAGTGAGGGGGACAGGGCGTATGGCTACACCTTC.

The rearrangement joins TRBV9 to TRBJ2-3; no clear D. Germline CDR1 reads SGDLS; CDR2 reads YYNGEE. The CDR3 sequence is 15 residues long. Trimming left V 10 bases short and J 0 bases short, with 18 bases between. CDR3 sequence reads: CASSGEVSSTDTQYF. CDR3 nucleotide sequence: TGTGCCTCATCCGGCGAGGTGTCAAGCACAGATACGCAGTATTTT. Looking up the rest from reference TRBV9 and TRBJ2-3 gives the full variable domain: DSGVTQTPKHLITATGQRVTLRCSPRSGDLSVYWYQQSLDQGLQFLIQYYNGEERAKGNILERFSAQQFPDLHSELNLSSLELGDSALYFCASSGEVSSTDTQYFGPGTRLTVL.

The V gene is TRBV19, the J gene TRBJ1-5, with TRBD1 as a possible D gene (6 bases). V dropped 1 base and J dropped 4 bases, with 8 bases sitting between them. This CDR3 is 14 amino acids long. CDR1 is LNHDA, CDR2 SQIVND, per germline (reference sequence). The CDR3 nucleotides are TGTGCCAGTAGTATAGGGGACATAAATCAGCCCCAGCATTTT. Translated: CASSIGDINQPQHF.

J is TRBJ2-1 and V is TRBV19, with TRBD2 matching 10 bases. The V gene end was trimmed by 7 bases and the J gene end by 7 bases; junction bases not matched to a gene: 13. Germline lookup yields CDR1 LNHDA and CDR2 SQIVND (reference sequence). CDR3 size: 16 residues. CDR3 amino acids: CASTLLSGRAKNEQFF. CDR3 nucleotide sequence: TGTGCCAGTACATTATTGAGCGGGAGGGCCAAGAATGAGCAGTTCTTC. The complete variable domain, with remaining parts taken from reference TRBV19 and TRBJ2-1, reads DGGITQSPKYLFRKEGQNVTLSCEQNLNHDAMYWYRQDPGQGLRLIYYSQIVNDFQKGDIAEGYSVSREKKESFPLTVTSAQKNPTAFYLCASTLLSGRAKNEQFFGPGTRLTVL.